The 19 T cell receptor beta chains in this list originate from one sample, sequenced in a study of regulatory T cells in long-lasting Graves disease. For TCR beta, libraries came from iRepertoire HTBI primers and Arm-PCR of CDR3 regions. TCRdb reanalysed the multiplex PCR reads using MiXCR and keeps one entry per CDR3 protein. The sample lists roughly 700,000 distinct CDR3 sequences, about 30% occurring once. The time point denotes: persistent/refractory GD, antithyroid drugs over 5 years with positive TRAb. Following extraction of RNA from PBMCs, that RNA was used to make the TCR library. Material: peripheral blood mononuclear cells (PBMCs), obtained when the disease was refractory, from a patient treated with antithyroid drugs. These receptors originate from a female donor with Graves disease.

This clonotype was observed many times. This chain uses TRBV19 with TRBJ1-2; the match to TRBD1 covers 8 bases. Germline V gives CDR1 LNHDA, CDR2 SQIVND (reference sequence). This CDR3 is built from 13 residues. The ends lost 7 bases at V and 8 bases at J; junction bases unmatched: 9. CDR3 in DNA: TGTGCCAGTAACCTCCAGGGGGCTGGAGGCTACACCTTC. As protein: CASNLQGAGGYTF.

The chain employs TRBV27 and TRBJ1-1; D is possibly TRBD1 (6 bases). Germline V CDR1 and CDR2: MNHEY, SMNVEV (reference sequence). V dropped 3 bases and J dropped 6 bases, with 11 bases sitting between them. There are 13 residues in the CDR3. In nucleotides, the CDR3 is TGTGCCAGCAGTTTTCGGGGGGCGGCTGAAGCTTTCTTT. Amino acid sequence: CASSFRGAAEAFF.

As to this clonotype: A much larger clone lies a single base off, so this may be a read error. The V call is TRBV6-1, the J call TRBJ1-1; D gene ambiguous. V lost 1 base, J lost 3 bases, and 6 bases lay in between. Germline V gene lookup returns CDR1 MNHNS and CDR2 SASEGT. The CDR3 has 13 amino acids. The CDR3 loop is CASSEVLDTEAFF. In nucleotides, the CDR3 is TGTGCCAGCAGTGAAGTACTGGACACTGAAGCTTTCTTT.

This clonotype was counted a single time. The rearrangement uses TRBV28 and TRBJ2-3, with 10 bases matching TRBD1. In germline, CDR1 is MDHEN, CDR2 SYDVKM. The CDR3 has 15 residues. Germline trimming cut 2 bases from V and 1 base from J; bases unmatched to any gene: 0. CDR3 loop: CASSLGTGGTDTQYF. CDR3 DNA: TGTGCCAGCAGTTTAGGGACAGGGGGCACAGATACGCAGTATTTT.

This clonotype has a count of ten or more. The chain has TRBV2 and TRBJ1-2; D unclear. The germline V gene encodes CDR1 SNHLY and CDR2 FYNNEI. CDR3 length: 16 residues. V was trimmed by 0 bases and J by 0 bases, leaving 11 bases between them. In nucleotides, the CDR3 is TGTGCCAGCAGTGAAGCGGGTTCCGGCACTAACTATGGCTACACCTTC. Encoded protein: CASSEAGSGTNYGYTF.

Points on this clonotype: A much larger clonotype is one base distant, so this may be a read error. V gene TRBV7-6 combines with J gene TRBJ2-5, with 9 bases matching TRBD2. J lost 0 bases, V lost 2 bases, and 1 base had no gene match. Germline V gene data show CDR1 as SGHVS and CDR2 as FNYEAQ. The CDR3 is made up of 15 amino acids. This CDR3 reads CASSLTSGYQETQYF. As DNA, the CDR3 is TGTGCCAGCAGCTTAACTAGCGGGTACCAAGAGACCCAGTACTTC. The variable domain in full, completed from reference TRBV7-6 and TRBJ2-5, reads GAGVSQSPRYKVTKRGQDVALRCDPISGHVSLYWYRQALGQGPEFLTYFNYEAQQDKSGLPNDRFSAERPEGSISTLTIQRTEQRDSAMYRCASSLTSGYQETQYFGPGTRLLVL.

This chain's CDR3 is CASSYWTSGRAGELFF. The CDR3 coding sequence is TGTGCCAGCAGTTACTGGACTAGCGGGAGGGCCGGGGAGCTGTTTTTT. This sequence joins TRBV6-2 or TRBV6-3 and TRBJ2-2; 15 bases line up with TRBD2. V dropped 1 base and J dropped 6; count of bases not matched to a gene: 0. Germline V gene data show CDR1 as MNHEY and CDR2 as SVGEGT. The CDR3 is made up of 16 amino acids.

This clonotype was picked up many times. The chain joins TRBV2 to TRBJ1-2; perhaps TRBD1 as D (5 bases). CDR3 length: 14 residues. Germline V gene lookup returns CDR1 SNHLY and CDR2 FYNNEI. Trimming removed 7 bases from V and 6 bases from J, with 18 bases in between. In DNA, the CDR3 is TGTGCCAGCACCGAGGAGTGGGGGAGAGATGGCTACACCTTC. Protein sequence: CASTEEWGRDGYTF.

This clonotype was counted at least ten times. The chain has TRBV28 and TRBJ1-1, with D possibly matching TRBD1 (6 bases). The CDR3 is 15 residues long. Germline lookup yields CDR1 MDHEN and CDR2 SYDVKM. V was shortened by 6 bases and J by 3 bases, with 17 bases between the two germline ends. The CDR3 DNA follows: TGTGCCAGCAGCTTACAGGGTATTTGGCACACTGAAGCTTTCTTT. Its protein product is CASSLQGIWHTEAFF.

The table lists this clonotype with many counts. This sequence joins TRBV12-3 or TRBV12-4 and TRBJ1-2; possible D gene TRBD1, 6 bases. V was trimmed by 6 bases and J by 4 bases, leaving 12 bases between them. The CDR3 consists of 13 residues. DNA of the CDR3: TGTGCCAGCAGCCAGGACAGTCTCTATGGCTACACCTTC. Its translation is CASSQDSLYGYTF.

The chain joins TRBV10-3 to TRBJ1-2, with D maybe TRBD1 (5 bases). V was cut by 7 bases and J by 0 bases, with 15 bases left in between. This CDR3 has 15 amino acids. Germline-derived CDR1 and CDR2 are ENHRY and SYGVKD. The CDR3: CAITSGAQSNYGYTF. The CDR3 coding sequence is TGTGCCATCACTTCCGGGGCTCAATCTAACTATGGCTACACCTTC.

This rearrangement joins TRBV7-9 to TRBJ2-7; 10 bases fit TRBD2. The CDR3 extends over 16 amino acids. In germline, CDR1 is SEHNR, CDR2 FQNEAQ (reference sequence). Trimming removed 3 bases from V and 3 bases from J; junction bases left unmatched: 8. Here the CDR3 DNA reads TGTGCCAGCAGCTTCAGGGCTAGCGGGAGCCTCTACGAGCAGTACTTC. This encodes CASSFRASGSLYEQYF. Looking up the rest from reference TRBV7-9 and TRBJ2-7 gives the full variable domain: DTGVSQNPRHKITKRGQNVTFRCDPISEHNRLYWYRQTLGQGPEFLTYFQNEAQLEKSRLLSDRFSAERPKGSFSTLEIQRTEQGDSAMYLCASSFRASGSLYEQYFGPGTRLTVT.

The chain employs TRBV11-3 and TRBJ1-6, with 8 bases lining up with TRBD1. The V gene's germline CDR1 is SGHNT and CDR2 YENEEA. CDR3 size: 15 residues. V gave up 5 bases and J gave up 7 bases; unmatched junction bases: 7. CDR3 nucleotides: TGTGCCAGCAGCCCCATGGACAGGGACAATTCACCCCTCCACTTT. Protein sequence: CASSPMDRDNSPLHF.

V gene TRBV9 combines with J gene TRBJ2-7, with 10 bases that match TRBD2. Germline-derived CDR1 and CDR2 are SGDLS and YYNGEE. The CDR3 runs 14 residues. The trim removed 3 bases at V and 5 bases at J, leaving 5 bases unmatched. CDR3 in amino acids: CASSASGRIDEQYF. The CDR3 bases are TGTGCCAGCAGCGCTAGCGGGAGAATCGACGAGCAGTACTTC.

CDR3 sequence (DNA): TGTGCCAGCAGACTTAGCGGGGTTGCCAAAAACATTCAGTACTTC. It is translated as CASRLSGVAKNIQYF. The rearrangement joins TRBV2 to TRBJ2-4; 8 nucleotides line up with TRBD2. CDR3 length: 15 amino acids. The V segment lost 6 bases and the J segment 1 base; nucleotides outside the gene matches: 5. CDR1 and CDR2 (germline): SNHLY, FYNNEI.

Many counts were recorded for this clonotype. The CDR3: CASRVGNQPQHF. Written as DNA, the CDR3 is TGTGCCAGCAGAGTGGGCAATCAGCCCCAGCATTTT. This rearrangement joins TRBV28 to TRBJ1-5; D ambiguous. CDR1 and CDR2 (germline): MDHEN, SYDVKM. The V gene lost 6 bases and the J gene lost 2 bases, with 5 bases spanning the gap. The CDR3 has 12 amino acids.

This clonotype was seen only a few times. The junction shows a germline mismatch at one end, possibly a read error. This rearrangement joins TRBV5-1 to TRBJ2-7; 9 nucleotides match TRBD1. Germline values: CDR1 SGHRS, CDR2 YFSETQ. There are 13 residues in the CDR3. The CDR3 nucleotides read TGTGCCAGCAGCCGGACAGGGGTCCACGAGCAGTACTTC. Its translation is CASSRTGVHEQYF.

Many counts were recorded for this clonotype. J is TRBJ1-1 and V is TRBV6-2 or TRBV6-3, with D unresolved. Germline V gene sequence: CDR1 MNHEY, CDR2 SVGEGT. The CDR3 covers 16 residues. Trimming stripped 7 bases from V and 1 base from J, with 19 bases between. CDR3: CASIGTVGIANTEAFF. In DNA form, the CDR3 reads TGTGCCAGCATCGGAACGGTTGGGATCGCGAACACTGAAGCTTTCTTT.

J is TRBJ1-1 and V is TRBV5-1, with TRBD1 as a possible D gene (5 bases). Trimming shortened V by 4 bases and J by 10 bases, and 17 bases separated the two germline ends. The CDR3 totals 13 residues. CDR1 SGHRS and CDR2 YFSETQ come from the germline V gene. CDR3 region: CASSARDGGSAFF. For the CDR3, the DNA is TGCGCCAGCAGCGCCCGGGACGGAGGTTCAGCTTTCTTT.